The entry that follows covers one T cell receptor (beta chain) sequence. Its antigen is unidentified. The data derive from a study of T-cell reconstitution after alpha-beta-depleted transplantation in children. Library preparation (for TCRbeta) was performed with unique molecular identifiers. TCRdb reanalysed the PCR reads using MiXCR and keeps one entry per CDR3 protein. The sample yields approximately 230,000 distinct CDR3 sequences, more than 20% seen once. Germline CDR1 DFQATT, CDR2 SNEGSKA (reference sequence). The V and J ends lost 4 bases and 5 bases respectively, with 12 bases between them. CDR3 length: 13 residues. Study outcomes and limitations: Alpha-beta T cells present about two months after transplant were reported to originate from several hundred expanded graft clones.

The clonotype originates from a girl aged 2 to 10 with Fanconi anemia, due to receive a stem cell transplant. This material consisted of PBMCs, taken before TCRalphabeta/CD19-depleted stem cell transplant. The rearrangement uses TRBV20-1 and TRBJ1-5, with a tentative D call TRBD1 (5 bases). CDR3 in amino acids: CSATGRADQPQHF. CDR3 in DNA: TGCAGTGCTACGGGCAGGGCGGATCAGCCCCAGCATTTT.